These 27 T cell receptor beta chains were sequenced from one sample in a study of T cells in Graves' hyperthyroidism and ophthalmopathy. Amplified regions were TCR beta CDR3 sequences from RNA transcripts. First-round RT-PCR with HTBI primers amplified the TCR CDR3 region. TCRdb analysed the multiplex PCR reads with MiXCR anew, one entry per CDR3 protein. The sample holds 550,000 to 600,000 distinct CDR3 sequences; over 15% are singletons and the top ten take about 20%. The sequenced sample was blood. The receptor source for this set is a woman aged 18-30 years with Graves' hyperthyroidism.

Ten or more counts support this clonotype. The chain's CDR3 is CASSLSRDTQYF. The DNA of the CDR3 is TGCGCCAGCAGCTTGTCCCGGGATACGCAGTATTTT. The chain is built from TRBV5-1 and TRBJ2-3; D remains ambiguous. The CDR3 is 12 amino acids. V was trimmed by 1 base and J by 6 bases, leaving 6 bases between them. Germline V gives CDR1 SGHRS, CDR2 YFSETQ.

This chain links TRBV5-1 with TRBJ1-1; unclear D gene. In germline, CDR1 is SGHRS, CDR2 YFSETQ. Trimming shortened V by 4 bases and J by 7 bases, and 14 bases separated the two germline ends. The CDR3 consists of 13 residues. The CDR3 sequence is CASSPMGGLEAFF. The CDR3 DNA is TGCGCCAGCAGCCCTATGGGCGGACTTGAAGCTTTCTTT.

This chain links TRBV12-3 or TRBV12-4 with TRBJ2-1; a weak D match, TRBD2 (7 bases). V lost 2 bases to trimming and J lost 7 bases, with 15 bases between them. The CDR3 spans 15 residues. CDR3 DNA: TGTGCCAGCAGTTTACTAGGGGCGGGGGCTAATGAGCAGTTCTTC. Amino acids: CASSLLGAGANEQFF.

This clonotype has at least ten counts. This chain joins TRBV20-1 and TRBJ2-1; 11 bases agree with TRBD2. With 1 base clipped from V and 7 bases from J, the junction kept 6 bases outside the gene matches. The CDR3 covers 15 residues. Germline V gene data show CDR1 as DFQATT and CDR2 as SNEGSKA (reference sequence). CDR3 residues: CSARAPTSGANEQFF. The CDR3 bases are TGCAGTGCTAGAGCCCCGACTAGCGGGGCTAATGAGCAGTTCTTC.

This clonotype was observed at least ten times. The gene calls are TRBV3-1 and TRBJ1-2; 9 nucleotides line up with TRBD1. CDR1 is LGHDT, CDR2 YNNKEL, per germline (reference sequence). After removal of 4 bases from V and 3 bases from J, the junction contained 3 bases not matched to a gene. This CDR3 is built from 14 residues. The CDR3 DNA reads as TGTGCCAGCAGCCCTAGACAGGGGGACTATGGCTACACCTTC. This gives the protein CASSPRQGDYGYTF.

Notes on this clonotype: A single base separates this from a much larger clone, so it may be a read error. The V gene is TRBV20-1, the J gene TRBJ1-1; D call uncertain. Between the trimmed V and J ends, which lost 0 bases and 1 base, there was a span of 6 bases. Germline assignment: CDR1 DFQATT and CDR2 SNEGSKA (reference sequence). This CDR3 spans 13 amino acids. The CDR3 nucleotides read TGCAGTGCTAGAGATCCAGAGAACACTGAAGCTTTCTTT. This translates into CSARDPENTEAFF.

This clonotype was seen more than once but under ten times. V is TRBV7-8 and J is TRBJ1-3; D remains unclear. V was clipped by 3 bases and J by 0 bases, with 9 bases between them. CDR3 length: 15 amino acids. Per germline, CDR1 SGHVS and CDR2 FQNEAQ. The CDR3 loop reads CASSFGPHSGNTIYF. The DNA for the CDR3 is TGTGCCAGCAGCTTTGGCCCGCACTCTGGAAACACCATATATTTT.

This clonotype was counted at least ten times. The V call is TRBV11-2, the J call TRBJ2-1; TRBD2 aligns across 9 bases. CDR1 and CDR2 from the germline V gene are SGHAT and FQNNGV. The CDR3 loop spans 15 amino acids. The junction had 3 bases not matched to a gene; V was cut back by 2 bases and J by 4 bases. CDR3 bases: TGTGCCAGCAGCTTAAATCTAGCGGGGTACAATGAGCAGTTCTTC. Its protein is CASSLNLAGYNEQFF.

This clonotype was found a few times. The gene calls are TRBV6-1 and TRBJ1-2; no firm D call. Trimming removed 5 bases from V and 12 bases from J, with 19 bases in between. Germline loops: CDR1 MNHNS, CDR2 SASEGT. The CDR3 is made up of 13 amino acids. The CDR3 nucleotides read TGTGCCAGCAGTTCCCCGTTAGAGGCAGGCGACACCTTC. This sequence encodes CASSSPLEAGDTF.

Ten or more counts support this clonotype. The chain employs TRBV7-9 and TRBJ1-1; TRBD1 aligns across 7 bases. CDR1 is SEHNR and CDR2 is FQNEAQ in the germline V gene (reference sequence). This CDR3 is 14 amino acids long. The ends lost 3 bases at V and 7 bases at J; junction bases unmatched: 8. CDR3: CASSLGTAISEAFF. CDR3 bases: TGTGCCAGCAGCTTGGGGACAGCCATTAGTGAAGCTTTCTTT. Full variable domain (missing parts from reference TRBV7-9 and TRBJ1-1): DTGVSQNPRHKITKRGQNVTFRCDPISEHNRLYWYRQTLGQGPEFLTYFQNEAQLEKSRLLSDRFSAERPKGSFSTLEIQRTEQGDSAMYLCASSLGTAISEAFFGQGTRLTVV.

The chain has TRBV5-1 and TRBJ1-3; a weak D match, TRBD1 (5 bases). The germline gives CDR1 SGHRS, CDR2 YFSETQ. This CDR3 comprises 16 residues. Trimming removed 7 bases at V and 2 bases at J, with 19 bases between. CDR3 in DNA: TGCGCCAGCCGATGGGGGAGGGGAAGCCCTGGAAACACCATATATTTT. This encodes CASRWGRGSPGNTIYF.

This clonotype was counted between two and nine times. The genes are TRBV28 and TRBJ2-1, with D perhaps given as TRBD1 or TRBD2 (5 bases each). V was shortened by 6 bases and J by 6 bases, with 12 bases between the two germline ends. Per germline, CDR1 MDHEN and CDR2 SYDVKM. This CDR3 is 13 amino acids long. As DNA, the CDR3 is TGTGCCAGCAGCCAACATGGGACCAATGAGCAGTTCTTC. This encodes CASSQHGTNEQFF.

This clonotype turned up a few times. The chain combines TRBV4-1 with TRBJ1-4, with 9 bases that match TRBD1. Germline V gene lookup returns CDR1 MGHRA and CDR2 YSYEKL. J lost 7 bases, V lost 3 bases, and 6 bases had no gene match. The CDR3 totals 15 residues. CDR3 sequence: CASSQTGTGSEKLFF. The DNA for the CDR3 is TGCGCCAGCAGCCAGACCGGGACAGGGTCTGAAAAACTGTTTTTT.

The chain combines TRBV11-2 with TRBJ2-1; 12 positions match TRBD2. Losses at the gene ends were 4 bases for V and 6 bases for J; bases not matched to a gene: 4. Germline CDR1 SGHAT, CDR2 FQNNGV. CDR3 size: 15 residues. Here the CDR3 reads CASSSLAGGRNEQFF. DNA of the CDR3: TGTGCCAGCAGCTCACTAGCGGGAGGTCGCAATGAGCAGTTCTTC.

This clonotype occurred once. This chain connects TRBV10-3 to TRBJ1-1, with D uncertain. CDR3 size: 12 residues. Trimming left V 3 bases short and J 5 bases short, with 7 bases between. Germline CDR1 reads ENHRY; CDR2 reads SYGVKD. The CDR3 region is CAISDYVTEAFF. CDR3 coding DNA: TGTGCCATCAGTGACTATGTTACTGAAGCTTTCTTT.

This clonotype has ten or more counts. The chain links TRBV6-2 or TRBV6-3 to TRBJ1-1, with D tentatively TRBD1 (6 bases). The V and J ends lost 7 bases and 7 bases respectively, with 16 bases between them. CDR3 length: 13 residues. Germline CDR1 is MNHEY and CDR2 is SVGEGT. The CDR3 sequence is CASIGDRKLEAFF. The DNA of the CDR3 is TGTGCCAGCATCGGTGACAGGAAACTTGAAGCTTTCTTT.

This clonotype was observed many times. V usage is TRBV7-2 and J usage is TRBJ1-3, with D perhaps matching TRBD1 (5 bases). With 1 base removed from V and 0 bases from J, the gap between germline ends came to 10 bases. The CDR3 is 16 amino acids. Germline CDR1 reads SGHTA; CDR2 reads FQGNSA. The CDR3 sequence is CASSLGGGISGNTIYF. Written as DNA, the CDR3 is TGTGCCAGCAGCTTAGGGGGCGGGATCTCTGGAAACACCATATATTTT. Full variable domain (missing parts from reference TRBV7-2 and TRBJ1-3): GAGVSQSPSNKVTEKGKDVELRCDPISGHTALYWYRQSLGQGLEFLIYFQGNSAPDKSGLPSDRFSAERTGGSVSTLTIQRTQQEDSAVYLCASSLGGGISGNTIYFGEGSWLTVV.

This clonotype was recorded at least ten times. The V gene is TRBV12-3 or TRBV12-4, the J gene TRBJ1-2; no clear D. The CDR3 loop spans 12 amino acids. V lost 3 bases and J lost 6, with 8 bases in between. For the CDR3, the DNA is TGTGCCAGCAGTTTGGAAGGACATGGCTACACCTTC. Its translation is CASSLEGHGYTF.

This clonotype was observed at least ten times. The chain joins TRBV13 to TRBJ2-5; D not resolved. Germline CDR1 reads PRHDT; CDR2 reads FYEKMQ (reference sequence). V lost 5 bases and J 9 bases, leaving 13 bases between the germline ends. The CDR3 sequence is 12 residues long. CDR3 nucleotides: TGTGCCAGCAGCCGCTTATTAGGGCCCCAGTACTTC. This gives the protein CASSRLLGPQYF.

This clonotype was observed many times. The chain joins TRBV24-1 to TRBJ2-3; 11 bases are shared with TRBD2. Per the germline V gene, CDR1 is KGHDR and CDR2 is SFDVKD. V lost 3 bases and J lost 3; bases outside the gene matches: 4. The CDR3 is made up of 16 amino acids. CDR3 loop: CATSDRLAGGTDTQYF. The CDR3 coding sequence is TGTGCCACCAGTGATCGGCTAGCGGGAGGAACAGATACGCAGTATTTT.

The J gene is TRBJ2-1, the V gene TRBV18; D is ambiguous. Germline CDR1 reads KGHSH; CDR2 reads LQKENI. The CDR3 extends over 18 amino acids. The V gene lost 1 base and the J gene lost 2 bases, with 18 bases spanning the gap. The CDR3 nucleotides read TGTGCCAGCTCACCACTAACGATTACGCCGACCCCCTACAATGAGCAGTTCTTC. Residues: CASSPLTITPTPYNEQFF. The entire variable domain, with the rest obtained from reference TRBV18 and TRBJ2-1, is as follows: NAGVMQNPRHLVRRRGQEARLRCSPMKGHSHVYWYRQLPEEGLKFMVYLQKENIIDESGMPKERFSAEFPKEGPSILRIQQVVRGDSAAYFCASSPLTITPTPYNEQFFGPGTRLTVL.

This clonotype was detected a few times. Sequence at one end of the junction differs from germline and may be a read error. The chain links TRBV5-6 to TRBJ1-1, with D possibly being TRBD1 (6 bases). Germline-derived CDR1 and CDR2 are SGHDT and YYEEEE. The CDR3 loop spans 15 amino acids. The CDR3 loop reads CARSWQGRTYAEAFF. The CDR3 DNA reads as TGTGCCAGGAGCTGGCAGGGGAGAACATACGCTGAAGCTTTCTTT.

The sample holds a few counts of this clonotype. CDR3 nucleotide sequence: TGTGCCAGCAGCTTGTCTGGGGGCGGTGGCTACACCTTC. Encoded protein: CASSLSGGGGYTF. The rearrangement links TRBV5-8 to TRBJ1-2; D may be TRBD1 (6 bases). V was pared by 1 base and J by 7 bases, with 11 bases between. CDR1 SGHTS and CDR2 YDEGEE come from the germline V gene. The CDR3 runs to 13 residues.

This clonotype was recorded many times. V is TRBV12-3 or TRBV12-4 and J is TRBJ1-1; no clear D. The CDR3 has 13 residues. V lost 6 bases, J lost 4 bases, and 12 bases lay in between. The CDR3 sequence: CASRDRRATEAFF. CDR3 DNA: TGTGCCAGCAGAGATCGACGGGCCACTGAAGCTTTCTTT.

The rearrangement joins TRBV7-2 to TRBJ2-3; weak D call: TRBD1 (5 bases). CDR3 length: 15 residues. CDR1 SGHTA and CDR2 FQGNSA come from the germline V gene. Trimming pared 5 bases from V and 2 bases from J, leaving 14 bases between. CDR3 region: CASSQVRAHTDTQYF. In nucleotides, the CDR3 is TGTGCCAGCAGCCAAGTCAGGGCGCACACAGATACGCAGTATTTT.

This clonotype turned up a few times. The chain combines TRBV20-1 with TRBJ2-7; maybe TRBD1 (6 bases). Between the trimmed V and J ends, which lost 2 bases and 3 bases, there was a span of 8 bases. This CDR3 has 12 amino acids. Germline V gene data show CDR1 as DFQATT and CDR2 as SNEGSKA (reference sequence). The DNA for the CDR3 is TGCAGTGCTAGATGGGACAACTACGAGCAGTACTTC. Translation gives CSARWDNYEQYF.

The chain links TRBV4-3 to TRBJ1-1; 10 bases are a match to TRBD1. This CDR3 has 17 amino acids. V trimming: 4 bases; J trimming: 3 bases; junction bases outside the gene matches: 11. Germline CDR1 LGHNA, CDR2 YSLEER. The CDR3 sequence is CASSPGTGAKWHTEAFF. CDR3 nucleotide sequence: TGCGCCAGCAGCCCCGGGACAGGGGCTAAATGGCACACTGAAGCTTTCTTT.